A selection of T cell receptor beta chains follows, all from one sample in a study of Ad26.COV2.S vaccination and SARS-CoV-2 variants. The data were produced by immunoSEQ multiplex PCR, yet TCRdb's version contains in-frame clones alone and is incomplete. In the table there are about 410,000 clones, about 89% of which are singletons. This specimen consisted of peripheral blood, obtained in a trial of Ad26.COV2.S vaccine versus placebo. These receptors originate from a person between 18 and 65 years old who received the Ad26.COV2.S COVID-19 vaccine or a placebo. The CDR3 runs from the conserved cysteine through the conserved F or W. The order of the fields is J gene, V gene, D gene, clone size, CDR3 DNA, CDR3 protein. D genes are given only for firm matches. Clone size is stated in some rows and not others, as once, few, many or a class when expanded.

j_gene: TRBJ1-1
v_gene: TRBV7-9
d_gene: .
abundance: few
CDR3nt: TGTGCCAGCAGCAAAACACAGTTTGAAGCTTTCTTT
CDR3aa: CASSKTQFEAFF

j_gene: TRBJ1-2
v_gene: TRBV9
d_gene: TRBD1
abundance: .
CDR3nt: TGTGCCAGCAGCGCCGACCAGCGACAGGGGGGAGGCGGCTACACCTTC
CDR3aa: CASSADQRQGGGGYTF

j_gene: TRBJ1-1
v_gene: TRBV18
d_gene: .
abundance: .
CDR3nt: TGTGCCAGCTCACCACCGACAGTGAACACTGAAGCTTTCTTT
CDR3aa: CASSPPTVNTEAFF

j_gene: TRBJ2-1
v_gene: TRBV2
d_gene: TRBD2
abundance: .
CDR3nt: TGTGCCAGCAGTGAGGAAGCGGGAGCTCGGAATGAGCAGTTCTTC
CDR3aa: CASSEEAGARNEQFF

j_gene: TRBJ1-5
v_gene: TRBV30
d_gene: .
abundance: .
CDR3nt: TGTGCCTGGAGTCCCGGACGGGATCAGCCCCAGCATTTT
CDR3aa: CAWSPGRDQPQHF

j_gene: TRBJ2-5
v_gene: TRBV7-9
d_gene: .
abundance: .
CDR3nt: TGTGCCAGCAGCTCTTCTCAAGAGACCCAGTACTTC
CDR3aa: CASSSSQETQYF

j_gene: TRBJ2-2
v_gene: TRBV5-4
d_gene: TRBD2
abundance: .
CDR3nt: TGTGCCAGCAGCCTCCGGGAGGTTCGCGCCACCGGGGAGCTGTTTTTT
CDR3aa: CASSLREVRATGELFF

j_gene: TRBJ2-7
v_gene: TRBV7-9
d_gene: .
abundance: .
CDR3nt: TGTGCCAGCACTTCTCCCACGGCGTCCTCCTACGAGCAGTACTTC
CDR3aa: CASTSPTASSYEQYF

j_gene: TRBJ1-3
v_gene: TRBV19
d_gene: .
abundance: .
CDR3nt: TGTGCCAGTAGTATTTTGACTTTCTCTGGAAACACCATATATTTT
CDR3aa: CASSILTFSGNTIYF

j_gene: TRBJ1-3
v_gene: TRBV7-9
d_gene: .
abundance: .
CDR3nt: TGTGCCAGCAGCTCGCCCAGGGCCTCTGGAAACACCATATATTTT
CDR3aa: CASSSPRASGNTIYF

j_gene: TRBJ1-2
v_gene: TRBV5-1
d_gene: TRBD1
abundance: .
CDR3nt: TGCGCCAGCAGAGCGGCGACAGGGCCGTTGGATGGCTACACCTTC
CDR3aa: CASRAATGPLDGYTF

j_gene: TRBJ1-1
v_gene: TRBV10-3
d_gene: .
abundance: .
CDR3nt: TGTGCCATCAGCCGGCAGGGGAACACTGAAGCTTTCTTT
CDR3aa: CAISRQGNTEAFF

j_gene: TRBJ2-6
v_gene: TRBV19
d_gene: .
abundance: .
CDR3nt: TGTGCCAGTAGTCCGACTCACCGAAGCTCTGGGGCCAACGTCCTGACTTTC
CDR3aa: CASSPTHRSSGANVLTF

j_gene: TRBJ1-5
v_gene: TRBV5-5
d_gene: .
abundance: once
CDR3nt: TGTGCCAGCAGCTTGGGGCCACTCTATCAGCCCCAGCATTTT
CDR3aa: CASSLGPLYQPQHF

j_gene: TRBJ1-5
v_gene: TRBV19
d_gene: TRBD1
abundance: once
CDR3nt: TGTGCCAGTAGTGATACAGGGGATAGCAATCAGCCCCAGCATTTT
CDR3aa: CASSDTGDSNQPQHF

j_gene: TRBJ2-4
v_gene: TRBV5-1
d_gene: .
abundance: .
CDR3nt: TGCGCCAGCAGCTTGGAATCTTCAGCCAAAAACATTCAGTACTTC
CDR3aa: CASSLESSAKNIQYF

j_gene: TRBJ2-1
v_gene: TRBV3-1/TRBV3-2
d_gene: .
abundance: .
CDR3nt: TGTGCCAGCAGCCATCCCAGACTTGACAATGAGCAGTTCTTC
CDR3aa: CASSHPRLDNEQFF

j_gene: TRBJ1-1
v_gene: TRBV2
d_gene: .
abundance: .
CDR3nt: TGTGCCAGCGGGGCGGGGATCGAAGCTTTCTTT
CDR3aa: CASGAGIEAFF

j_gene: TRBJ2-2
v_gene: TRBV19
d_gene: .
abundance: .
CDR3nt: TGTGCCAGTAGTAGCCGGAGAGGGGAGCTGTTTTTT
CDR3aa: CASSSRRGELFF

j_gene: TRBJ2-5
v_gene: TRBV7-2
d_gene: .
abundance: .
CDR3nt: TGTGCCAGCAGCTCAAAACAGGGACCCCAAGAGACCCAGTACTTC
CDR3aa: CASSSKQGPQETQYF

j_gene: TRBJ2-7
v_gene: TRBV24-1
d_gene: .
abundance: .
CDR3nt: TGTGCCACCAGTGATTCTAGACCCCGGGACGGCTACGAGCAGTACTTC
CDR3aa: CATSDSRPRDGYEQYF

j_gene: TRBJ1-2
v_gene: TRBV7-2
d_gene: TRBD1
abundance: .
CDR3nt: TGTGCCAGCACCCTATGGGGCCCAGGGGGAGATGGCTACACCTTC
CDR3aa: CASTLWGPGGDGYTF

j_gene: TRBJ1-2
v_gene: TRBV28
d_gene: .
abundance: .
CDR3nt: TGTGCCAGCAGTTTAGTCTCTTTCGGGGGGCGCTTTATGGGAGGCTACACCTTC
CDR3aa: CASSLVSFGGRFMGGYTF

j_gene: TRBJ1-1
v_gene: TRBV7-9
d_gene: .
abundance: .
CDR3nt: TGTGCCAGCAGCCGATTAGACCGTTACACTGAAGCTTTCTTT
CDR3aa: CASSRLDRYTEAFF

j_gene: TRBJ2-5
v_gene: TRBV29-1
d_gene: TRBD1
abundance: .
CDR3nt: TGCAGCGCGGGACAGGGGGCTCGACAAGAGACCCAGTACTTC
CDR3aa: CSAGQGARQETQYF

j_gene: TRBJ1-4
v_gene: TRBV6-5
d_gene: TRBD1
abundance: few
CDR3nt: TGTGCCAGCAGTTACTCGAGTTCGGGGACAGAGGAAAAACTGTTTTTT
CDR3aa: CASSYSSSGTEEKLFF

j_gene: TRBJ1-2
v_gene: TRBV4-1
d_gene: .
abundance: .
CDR3nt: TGCGCCAGCACCACCAAACAGGGAGTCTATGGCTACACCTTC
CDR3aa: CASTTKQGVYGYTF

j_gene: TRBJ2-4
v_gene: TRBV24-1
d_gene: .
abundance: .
CDR3nt: TGTGCCACCAGTGATCCCCGATCCCCTGAGGCCAAAAACATTCAGTACTTC
CDR3aa: CATSDPRSPEAKNIQYF

j_gene: TRBJ1-5
v_gene: TRBV7-2
d_gene: .
abundance: .
CDR3nt: TGTGCCAGCAGTCCCTTTGGTAATAGCAATCAGCCCCAGCATTTT
CDR3aa: CASSPFGNSNQPQHF

j_gene: TRBJ2-2
v_gene: TRBV6-5
d_gene: TRBD1
abundance: .
CDR3nt: TGTGCCAGTTGGGACAGGGGTATTGGCGGGGAGCTGTTTTTT
CDR3aa: CASWDRGIGGELFF

j_gene: TRBJ2-2
v_gene: TRBV7-2
d_gene: .
abundance: .
CDR3nt: TGTGCCAGCAGCCAAATTACCAGGGGCACCGGGGAGCTGTTTTTT
CDR3aa: CASSQITRGTGELFF

j_gene: TRBJ1-3
v_gene: TRBV9
d_gene: .
abundance: .
CDR3nt: TGTGCCAGCAGCGTTTCGTCGGGAGCTAACACCATATATTTT
CDR3aa: CASSVSSGANTIYF

j_gene: TRBJ2-2
v_gene: TRBV24-1
d_gene: TRBD1
abundance: once
CDR3nt: TGTGCCACCAGTGCCGCGGGACAGGGTGGCGGGGAGCTGTTTTTT
CDR3aa: CATSAAGQGGGELFF

j_gene: TRBJ2-7
v_gene: TRBV6-5
d_gene: .
abundance: .
CDR3nt: TGTGCCAGCAGTCCCCTAGGGAAGGTGGGTGAGCAGTACTTC
CDR3aa: CASSPLGKVGEQYF

j_gene: TRBJ2-3
v_gene: TRBV6-2/TRBV6-3
d_gene: .
abundance: medium-sized
CDR3nt: TGTGCCAGCAGCTTCGGACCCGAAGCAGATACGCAGTATTTT
CDR3aa: CASSFGPEADTQYF

j_gene: TRBJ2-1
v_gene: TRBV5-4
d_gene: .
abundance: once
CDR3nt: TGTGCCAGCAGCAGGCAGAATGAGCAGTTCTTC
CDR3aa: CASSRQNEQFF

j_gene: TRBJ2-3
v_gene: TRBV5-1
d_gene: .
abundance: .
CDR3nt: TGCGCCAGCAGTTCCATCTCTGGGACAGATACGCAGTATTTT
CDR3aa: CASSSISGTDTQYF

j_gene: TRBJ2-3
v_gene: TRBV13
d_gene: TRBD2
abundance: .
CDR3nt: TGTGCCAGCAGCTCACTAGCGGAGGACACAGATACGCAGTATTTT
CDR3aa: CASSSLAEDTDTQYF

j_gene: TRBJ2-1
v_gene: TRBV5-4
d_gene: TRBD1
abundance: .
CDR3nt: TGTGCCAGCAGCAAAACCGGGACAGGGGGCAATGAGCAGTTCTTC
CDR3aa: CASSKTGTGGNEQFF

j_gene: TRBJ2-1
v_gene: TRBV15
d_gene: .
abundance: .
CDR3nt: TGTGCCAGCCAACACAGCTCCTACAATGAGCAGTTCTTC
CDR3aa: CASQHSSYNEQFF

j_gene: TRBJ2-1
v_gene: TRBV2
d_gene: .
abundance: .
CDR3nt: TGTGCCAGCAGTGATCGGTGGTCCGATGAGCAGTTCTTC
CDR3aa: CASSDRWSDEQFF

j_gene: TRBJ1-6
v_gene: TRBV6-6
d_gene: TRBD1
abundance: .
CDR3nt: TGTGCCAGCAGTCAACGACAGGGGGGGAGGTCACCCCTCCACTTT
CDR3aa: CASSQRQGGRSPLHF

j_gene: TRBJ2-7
v_gene: TRBV11-2
d_gene: .
abundance: .
CDR3nt: TGTGCCAGCAGCTTAGCCGAGGGATACGGGGCTTACGAGCAGTACTTC
CDR3aa: CASSLAEGYGAYEQYF

j_gene: TRBJ1-5
v_gene: TRBV6-5
d_gene: .
abundance: .
CDR3nt: TGTGCCAGCACCCAGACGAGACAGCCCCAGCATTTT
CDR3aa: CASTQTRQPQHF

j_gene: TRBJ1-5
v_gene: TRBV19
d_gene: TRBD1
abundance: .
CDR3nt: TGTGCCAGTAGTATTGACAGGGGGTCGAGGGGCGGCAATCAGCCCCAGCATTTT
CDR3aa: CASSIDRGSRGGNQPQHF

j_gene: TRBJ2-7
v_gene: TRBV2
d_gene: .
abundance: .
CDR3nt: TGTGCCAGCAATCGCCGGACGGGGAACTACGAGCAGTACTTC
CDR3aa: CASNRRTGNYEQYF

j_gene: TRBJ2-3
v_gene: TRBV9
d_gene: TRBD2
abundance: .
CDR3nt: TGTGCCAGCAGCGTAGGGGCAGCGGGATCAGATACGCAGTATTTT
CDR3aa: CASSVGAAGSDTQYF

j_gene: TRBJ1-3
v_gene: TRBV6-5
d_gene: TRBD1
abundance: .
CDR3nt: TGTGCCAGCAGCCACAGGGGGCTAGCTGGAAACACCATATATTTT
CDR3aa: CASSHRGLAGNTIYF

j_gene: TRBJ1-2
v_gene: TRBV7-9
d_gene: .
abundance: .
CDR3nt: TGTGCCAGCAGCTTGAGCAGGTTAAACTATGGCTACACCTTC
CDR3aa: CASSLSRLNYGYTF

j_gene: TRBJ2-1
v_gene: TRBV9
d_gene: TRBD2
abundance: .
CDR3nt: TGTGCCAGCAGCGTAGGCGCGGGAGTCTACAATGAGCAGTTCTTC
CDR3aa: CASSVGAGVYNEQFF

j_gene: TRBJ2-2
v_gene: TRBV6-4
d_gene: .
abundance: .
CDR3nt: TGTGCCAGCAGTGCTGAGGCGCTTGGGGAGCTGTTTTTT
CDR3aa: CASSAEALGELFF

j_gene: TRBJ2-7
v_gene: TRBV7-3
d_gene: TRBD1
abundance: .
CDR3nt: TGTGCCAGCAGCCCCACCGGGGACAGAACCTACGAGCAGTACTTC
CDR3aa: CASSPTGDRTYEQYF

j_gene: TRBJ2-1
v_gene: TRBV30
d_gene: TRBD2
abundance: .
CDR3nt: TGTGCCTGGAGACGGACTAGCGGTTACAATGAGCAGTTCTTC
CDR3aa: CAWRRTSGYNEQFF

j_gene: TRBJ1-4
v_gene: TRBV15
d_gene: TRBD1
abundance: .
CDR3nt: TGTGCCACCAGCAGTGGGGACAGGGGTGTAGGTGAAAAACTGTTTTTT
CDR3aa: CATSSGDRGVGEKLFF

j_gene: TRBJ2-3
v_gene: TRBV6-2/TRBV6-3
d_gene: .
abundance: .
CDR3nt: TGTGCCAGCAGTTACTCGAAGGCGGGGGCATTCACAGATACGCAGTATTTT
CDR3aa: CASSYSKAGAFTDTQYF

j_gene: TRBJ2-1
v_gene: TRBV12-3/TRBV12-4
d_gene: .
abundance: .
CDR3nt: TGTGCCAGCAGTTTGGGCAGTTACAATGAGCAGTTCTTC
CDR3aa: CASSLGSYNEQFF

j_gene: TRBJ2-7
v_gene: TRBV6-1
d_gene: TRBD1
abundance: .
CDR3nt: TGTGCCAGCAGTGAAGAGGCCGGGACAGGGTCCTACGAGCAGTACTTC
CDR3aa: CASSEEAGTGSYEQYF